This T cell receptor beta chain emerged from a study of shared clonotypes between healthy human individuals. Study-wide findings and caveats: Tissue TCR repertoires likely differ from these blood-only repertoires. As a rule, naive subsets had a larger estimated richness than memory subsets. Clonotype sharing among donors was thought likely to change with sequencing depth.

Germline V lookup: CDR1 SGHRS, CDR2 YFSETQ. Trimming removed 3 bases at V and 5 bases at J, with 17 bases between. The CDR3 consists of 15 residues. The naive CD8 population came from CD45RO-negative cells selected for CCR7, without terminally differentiated effector memory CD45RA+ cells. In the study's own analysis: Quality scores were absent from the junction-only immunoSEQ sequences, so filtering differed. Data came from immunoSEQ multiplex PCR; TCRdb stores just in-frame clones and leaves some out. V and J calls and clone size are as listed in that table; D and trimming were resolved from the DNA. The table shows roughly 2.1 million clones, with approximately 94% occurring only once. Remarks on this clone: What it recognizes is unknown.

The sequence was obtained from a man aged 18 to 29 in good health. Some clones in this sample may be carry-over from other donors' samples. This chain links TRBV5-1 with TRBJ1-1, with D possibly being TRBD1 (5 bases). Source material: naive CD8+ T cells from PBMCs. Here the CDR3 DNA reads TGCGCCAGCAGCTCATGGGACGGTGAAAAAACTGAAGCTTTCTTT. It yields the protein CASSSWDGEKTEAFF.